The clone carrying this TCR beta chain was detected a few times. TCRdb re-called the 5' RACE reads with MiXCR, one entry per CDR3 protein. The table has hundreds of thousands of distinct CDR3 sequences, 11% seen once. The data belong to a study of T cells after yellow fever vaccination. Sequencing used PBMCs, obtained on the day of the first yellow fever vaccination. This receptor was taken from a man in his late teens or twenties who received the YFV17D yellow fever vaccine.

CDR3 amino acids: CASSYSTGSLHQGQYF. CDR3 nucleotides: TGTGCCAGCAGTTACTCGACGGGCAGCCTCCATCAAGGGCAGTACTTC. This rearrangement joins TRBV6-2 or TRBV6-3 to TRBJ2-7; the D is unclear. Trimming pared 0 bases from V and 9 bases from J, leaving 21 bases between. The germline V gene has CDR1 MNHEY and CDR2 SVGEGT. The CDR3 is made up of 16 amino acids.